The TCR beta chain described here comes from a study of cytomegalovirus exposure and HLA in healthy donors. Study-level results: Researchers catalogued approximately 170 TCR beta chains as cytomegalovirus-associated.

Germline values: CDR1 MNHEY, CDR2 SMNVEV (reference sequence). The junction had 7 bases not matched to a gene; V was cut back by 6 bases and J by 0 bases. CDR3 length: 17 residues. The PCR made use of 60 Vbeta and 13 Jbeta primers. The table came from immunoSEQ multiplex PCR; TCRdb's copy has only in-frame clones and leaves some out. The sample yields 70,000 to 100,000 clones, roughly 60% seen once. Comments on this clone: What it recognizes is unknown.

V is TRBV27 and J is TRBJ1-6; 8 nucleotides agree with TRBD1. The specimen sequenced was PBMCs. The TCR sequence derives from a woman aged 45-65 years in good health and CMV-seropositive. DNA of the CDR3: TGTGCCAGCAGCTTACGGACAGGGCTCTCCTATAATTCACCCCTCCACTTT. As protein: CASSLRTGLSYNSPLHF.